This TCR beta chain is from a study of blood T cell repertoires in COVID-19. Whole-study context: T cells, B-cell-depleted T cells, or PBMCs provided the cDNA or gDNA that served as material.

The V end was cut by 0 bases, the J end by 2 bases, with 11 bases between. The CDR3 consists of 15 residues. Germline V gives CDR1 SGHRS, CDR2 YFSETQ. Study processing details: Reference gene primer amplification in the assay estimated nucleated cell counts. The table came from immunoSEQ multiplex PCR; TCRdb's copy has only in-frame clones and leaves some out. The V and J calls and clone size are taken from that table; D and trimming were inferred from the DNA. The sample yields approximately 220,000 clones, 80% to 90% seen once. The chain is built from TRBV5-1 and TRBJ1-2; D remains unclear. The sequence derives from a woman in her thirties or forties with active or convalescent COVID-19. Sequenced material: peripheral blood. CDR3 sequence: CASSLGAAENYGYTF. CDR3 bases: TGCGCCAGCAGCTTGGGGGCAGCGGAAAACTATGGCTACACCTTC.